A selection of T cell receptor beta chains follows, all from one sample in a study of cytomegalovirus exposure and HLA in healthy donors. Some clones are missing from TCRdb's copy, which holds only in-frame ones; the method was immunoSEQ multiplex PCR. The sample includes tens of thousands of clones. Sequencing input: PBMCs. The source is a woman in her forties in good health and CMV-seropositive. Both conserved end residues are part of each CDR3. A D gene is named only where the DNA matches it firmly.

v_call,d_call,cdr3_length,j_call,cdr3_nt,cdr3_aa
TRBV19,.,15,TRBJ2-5,TGTGCCACCACCTCGTCCAGGGTCTTCGGTGAGACCCAGTACTTC,CATTSSRVFGETQYF
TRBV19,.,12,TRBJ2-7,TGTGCCAGTAGTACATCTGGGAGCGAGCAGTACTTC,CASSTSGSEQYF
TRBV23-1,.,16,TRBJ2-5,TGCGCCAGCAGTCAGGGGGCTTACGTTTTTGAAGAGACCCAGTACTTC,CASSQGAYVFEETQYF
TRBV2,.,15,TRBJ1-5,TGTGCCAGCAGTACACAGACTAATAGCAATCAGCCCCAGCATTTT,CASSTQTNSNQPQHF
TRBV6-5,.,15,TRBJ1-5,TGTGCCAGCAGTTACCGGTTTTCTAGCAATCAGCCCCAGCATTTT,CASSYRFSSNQPQHF
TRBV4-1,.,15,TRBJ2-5,TGCGCCAGCAGCAGGGCAGGGGAAGGATGGGAGACCCAGTACTTC,CASSRAGEGWETQYF
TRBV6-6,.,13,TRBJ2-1,TGTGCCAGCACCCACCAGGGGTACAATGAGCAGTTCTTC,CASTHQGYNEQFF
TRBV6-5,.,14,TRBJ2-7,TGTGCCAGCAGATCTTACAGAAGCTCCTACGAGCAGTACTTC,CASRSYRSSYEQYF
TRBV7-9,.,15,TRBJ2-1,TGTGCCAGTATCGAGGGGGGGGCAGCCTACAATGAGCAGTTCTTC,CASIEGGAAYNEQFF
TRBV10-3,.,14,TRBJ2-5,TGTGCCATCAACCAGGACCTAAGCGGAGAGACCCAGTACTTC,CAINQDLSGETQYF
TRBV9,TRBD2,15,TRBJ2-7,TGTGCCAGCAGCGTAGGAGCGGGAGGGCACCACGAGCAGTACTTC,CASSVGAGGHHEQYF
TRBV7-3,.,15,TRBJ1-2,TGTGCCAGCAGCTTAGGCGGGGGGGCTAACTATGGCTACACCTTC,CASSLGGGANYGYTF
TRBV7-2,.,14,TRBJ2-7,TGTGCCAGCAGCTCCCTCCTGAGCTCCTACGAGCAGTACTTC,CASSSLLSSYEQYF
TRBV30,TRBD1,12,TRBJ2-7,TGTGCCTGGGGGACAGGGTGGTACGAGCAGTACTTC,CAWGTGWYEQYF
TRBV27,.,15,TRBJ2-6,TGTGCCAGCAGTTCCTACAGGTCTGGGGCCAACGTCCTGACTTTC,CASSSYRSGANVLTF
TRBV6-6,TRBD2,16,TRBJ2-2,TGTGCCAGCAGGAGTAGCGGGGGACTAAACACCGGGGAGCTGTTTTTT,CASRSSGGLNTGELFF
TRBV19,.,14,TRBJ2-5,TGTGCCAGTAGTATGACGGACAGAGGAGAGACCCAGTACTTC,CASSMTDRGETQYF
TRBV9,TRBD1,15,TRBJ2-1,TGTGCCAGCAGCGCTTACCAGGGGGCCTACAATGAGCAGTTCTTC,CASSAYQGAYNEQFF
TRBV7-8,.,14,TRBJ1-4,TGTGCCAGCAGCTTAGCTGGGAGAGGCGAAAAACTGTTTTTT,CASSLAGRGEKLFF
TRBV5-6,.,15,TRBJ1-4,TGTGCCAGCAGCTTTTCGATAGGTTGGAGCGAAAAACTGTTTTTT,CASSFSIGWSEKLFF
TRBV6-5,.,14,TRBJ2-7,TGTGCCAGCAGTTACGCCGGGTGGTCCTACGAGCAGTACTTC,CASSYAGWSYEQYF
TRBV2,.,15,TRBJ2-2,TGTGCCAGCACCCTATTGACAGGGACTACCGGGGAGCTGTTTTTT,CASTLLTGTTGELFF
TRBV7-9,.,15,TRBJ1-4,TGTGCCAGCAGCCCCCTGCGAGGGACTAATGAAAAACTGTTTTTT,CASSPLRGTNEKLFF
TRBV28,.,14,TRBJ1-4,TGTGCCAGCAGGGGAAGGGGCCTAAATGAAAAACTGTTTTTT,CASRGRGLNEKLFF
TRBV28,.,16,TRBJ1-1,TGTGCCAGCAGTTTCCCATTAGGACAAATGAACACTGAAGCTTTCTTT,CASSFPLGQMNTEAFF
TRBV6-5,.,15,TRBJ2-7,TGTGCCAGCAGTTACCAATATCGACAAGGTGTTGAGCAGTACTTC,CASSYQYRQGVEQYF
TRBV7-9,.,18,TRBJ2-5,.,CASTPGVGSGYFGETQYF
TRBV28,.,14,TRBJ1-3,TGTGCCAGCAGCCCCCCAGTCTGGGGAAACACCATATATTTT,CASSPPVWGNTIYF
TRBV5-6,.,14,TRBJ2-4,TGTGCCAGCAGGAGCCGGGCCTCGGGGAACATTCAGTACTTC,CASRSRASGNIQYF
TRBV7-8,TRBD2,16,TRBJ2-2,TGTGCCAGCAGCCACCGTAGCGGGGCTAACACCGGGGAGCTGTTTTTT,CASSHRSGANTGELFF
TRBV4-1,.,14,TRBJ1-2,TGCGCCAGCAGCCGCGGGGGGGCGAACTATGGCTACACCTTC,CASSRGGANYGYTF
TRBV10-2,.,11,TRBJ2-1,TGCGCCAGCAGTGTATACAATGAGCAGTTCTTC,CASSVYNEQFF
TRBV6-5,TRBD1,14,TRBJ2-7,TGTGCCAGCAGTTTGGACAGGAGCGCCTACGAGCAGTACTTC,CASSLDRSAYEQYF
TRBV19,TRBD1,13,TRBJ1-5,TGTGCCAGTAGAGACAGGGATAATCAGCCCCAGCATTTT,CASRDRDNQPQHF
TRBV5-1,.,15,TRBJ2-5,TGCGCCAGCAGCCCCTTAACGGGTGGCCAAGAGACCCAGTACTTC,CASSPLTGGQETQYF
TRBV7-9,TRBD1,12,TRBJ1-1,TGTGCCAGCAGCCGGACAGGGGAGGAAGCTTTCTTT,CASSRTGEEAFF
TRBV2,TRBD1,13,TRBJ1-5,TGTGCCAGCACAGGACAGGGTGATCAGCCCCAGCATTTT,CASTGQGDQPQHF
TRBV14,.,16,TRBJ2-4,TGTGCCAGCAGCCAAGTGTCAGCGAGGGCCAAAAACATTCAGTACTTC,CASSQVSARAKNIQYF
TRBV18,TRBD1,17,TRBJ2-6,TGTGCCAGCTCACCGAGACAGGGGGCGCAAGGGGCCAACGTCCTGACTTTC,CASSPRQGAQGANVLTF